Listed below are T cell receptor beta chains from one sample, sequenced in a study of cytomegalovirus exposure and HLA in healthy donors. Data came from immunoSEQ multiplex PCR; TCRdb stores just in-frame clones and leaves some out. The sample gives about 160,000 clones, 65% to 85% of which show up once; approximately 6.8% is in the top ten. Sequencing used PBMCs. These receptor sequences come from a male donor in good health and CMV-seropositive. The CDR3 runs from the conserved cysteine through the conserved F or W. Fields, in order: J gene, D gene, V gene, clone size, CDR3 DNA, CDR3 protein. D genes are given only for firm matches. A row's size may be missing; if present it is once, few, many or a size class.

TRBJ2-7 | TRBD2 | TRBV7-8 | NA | TGTGCCAGCAGCTTAGCGCTAGCGGGAGTATCCCACGAGCAGTACTTC | CASSLALAGVSHEQYF
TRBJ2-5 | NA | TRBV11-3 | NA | TGTGCCAGCAGCTTTAGACAGGAAGAGACCCAGTACTTC | CASSFRQEETQYF
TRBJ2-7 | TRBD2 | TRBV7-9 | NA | TGTGCCAGCAGCTTAGAGGGACTAGCGGGACCCTACGAGCAGTACTTC | CASSLEGLAGPYEQYF
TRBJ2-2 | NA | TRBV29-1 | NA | TGCAGCGTTAACTCTCAGGTCACCGGGGAGCTGTTTTTT | CSVNSQVTGELFF
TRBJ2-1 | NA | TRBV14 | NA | TGTGCCAGCAGCCTCTTCTTCCAGCCCCCAGCGGATGAGCAGTTCTTC | CASSLFFQPPADEQFF
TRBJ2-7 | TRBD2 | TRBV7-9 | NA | TGTTCCAGCAGCTTAGGGACTAGCGTTACCTACGAGCAGTACTTC | CSSSLGTSVTYEQYF
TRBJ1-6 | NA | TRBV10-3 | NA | TGTGCCATCAGGGAGTCGGTCGATGGTCGGGGGTCACCCCTCCACTTT | CAIRESVDGRGSPLHF
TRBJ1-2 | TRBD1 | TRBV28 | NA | TGTGCCATCGGGACAGGACCTTTTGGCTACACCTTC | CAIGTGPFGYTF
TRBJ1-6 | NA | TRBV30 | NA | TGTGCCTGGAGTAGATTTGGGACTACTTGGACACCCCTCCACTTT | CAWSRFGTTWTPLHF
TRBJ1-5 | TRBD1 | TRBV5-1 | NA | TGCGCCAGCAGCTTGGCCGGGACAGTCAATCAGCCCCAGCATTTT | CASSLAGTVNQPQHF
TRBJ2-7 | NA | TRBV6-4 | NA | TGTGCCAGCAGTGCGATGATGGGGGCACGCGAGCAGTACTTC | CASSAMMGAREQYF
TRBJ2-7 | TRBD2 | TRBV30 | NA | TGTGCCTGGGCCCCCGGGACTAGCGGGAACCACGAGCAGTACTTC | CAWAPGTSGNHEQYF
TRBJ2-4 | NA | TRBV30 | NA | TGTGCCTGGAATCGCGGGAACTACGATCAGTACTTC | CAWNRGNYDQYF
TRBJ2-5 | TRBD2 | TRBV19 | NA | TGTGCCAGTAGAGAAACGCCTAGCGGGATGAGCGAGACCCAGTACTTC | CASRETPSGMSETQYF
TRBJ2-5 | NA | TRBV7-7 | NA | TGTGCTAGCAGCTCAGCGGGTCCATTCGGAGCGGGCCAAGAGACCCAGTACTTC | CASSSAGPFGAGQETQYF
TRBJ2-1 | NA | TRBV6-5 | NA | TGTGCCAGCAGTTACTACGCGGCCGGAGAGCAGTTCTTC | CASSYYAAGEQFF
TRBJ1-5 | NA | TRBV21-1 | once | TGTGCCAGCAGCCAAAGGCTGAGGTTCCCGAAGCCCCAGCATTTT | CASSQRLRFPKPQHF
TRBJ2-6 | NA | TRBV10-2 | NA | TGCGCCAGCGGACAGAGTCCTTCCCCCCCCTCTGGGGCCAACGTCCTGACTTTC | CASGQSPSPPSGANVLTF
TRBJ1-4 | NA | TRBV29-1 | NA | TGCAGCGTCGGAGCCGGCTACGAAAAACTGTTTTTT | CSVGAGYEKLFF
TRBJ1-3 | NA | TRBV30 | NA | TGTGCCTGGAGTGCTTACTCTGGAAACACCATATATTTT | CAWSAYSGNTIYF
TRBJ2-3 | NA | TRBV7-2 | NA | TGTGCCAGCAGCTTAATGCGGTCGGATACGCAGTATTTT | CASSLMRSDTQYF
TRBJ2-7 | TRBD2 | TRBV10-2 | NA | TGCGCCAGCAGTGAGGGGACTAGCTACTACGAGCAGTACTTC | CASSEGTSYYEQYF
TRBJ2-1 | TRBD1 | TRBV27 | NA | TGTGCCAGCAGTTTCCCACCGGGACAGGGGATATACAATGAGCAGTTCTTC | CASSFPPGQGIYNEQFF
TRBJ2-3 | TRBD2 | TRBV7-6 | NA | TGTGCCAGCAGCCAACGGACTAGCGGGAGAGGTTATAACACAGATACGCAGTATTTT | CASSQRTSGRGYNTDTQYF
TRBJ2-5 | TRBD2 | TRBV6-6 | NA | TGTGCCAGCAGTTTACTACTAGCGAGCCAAGAGACCCAGTACTTC | CASSLLLASQETQYF
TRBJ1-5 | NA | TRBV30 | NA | TGTGCCTGGAGTGATACAGGGCAACAGCCCCAGCATTTT | CAWSDTGQQPQHF